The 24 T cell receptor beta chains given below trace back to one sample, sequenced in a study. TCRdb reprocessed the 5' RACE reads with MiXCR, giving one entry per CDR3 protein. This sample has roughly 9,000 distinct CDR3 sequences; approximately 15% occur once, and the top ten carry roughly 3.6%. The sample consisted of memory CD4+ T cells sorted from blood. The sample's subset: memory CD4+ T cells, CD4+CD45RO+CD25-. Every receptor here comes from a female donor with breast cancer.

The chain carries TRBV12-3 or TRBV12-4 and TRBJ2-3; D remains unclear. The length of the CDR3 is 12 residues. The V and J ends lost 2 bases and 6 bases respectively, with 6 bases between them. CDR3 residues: CASSLLRDTQYF. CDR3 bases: TGTGCCAGCAGTTTACTCCGGGATACGCAGTATTTT.

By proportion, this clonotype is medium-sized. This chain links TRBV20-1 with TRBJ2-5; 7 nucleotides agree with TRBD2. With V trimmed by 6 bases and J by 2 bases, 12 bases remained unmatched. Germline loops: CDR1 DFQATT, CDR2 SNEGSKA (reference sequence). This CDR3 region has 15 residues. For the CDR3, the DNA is TGCAGTGCAGGAAGGCTAGCGGAGACACAAGAGACCCAGTACTTC. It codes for CSAGRLAETQETQYF.

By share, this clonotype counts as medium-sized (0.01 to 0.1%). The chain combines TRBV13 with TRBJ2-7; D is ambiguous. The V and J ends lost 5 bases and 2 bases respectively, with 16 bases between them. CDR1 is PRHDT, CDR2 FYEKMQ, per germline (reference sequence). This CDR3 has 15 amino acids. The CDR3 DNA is TGTGCCAGCAGCCTCGACCGAAACTCAACCTACGAGCAGTACTTC. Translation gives CASSLDRNSTYEQYF.

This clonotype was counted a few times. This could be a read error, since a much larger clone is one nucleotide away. CDR3 in amino acids: CASSVGRTSGRRTDTQYF. In DNA, the CDR3 is TGTGCCAGCAGCGTAGGGAGGACTAGCGGGAGACGCACAGATACGCAGTATTTT. The chain is built from TRBV7-9 and TRBJ2-3; 13 positions agree with TRBD2. J lost 1 base, V lost 5 bases, and 9 bases had no gene match. The CDR3 sequence is 18 residues long. The germline gives CDR1 SEHNR, CDR2 FQNEAQ (reference sequence).

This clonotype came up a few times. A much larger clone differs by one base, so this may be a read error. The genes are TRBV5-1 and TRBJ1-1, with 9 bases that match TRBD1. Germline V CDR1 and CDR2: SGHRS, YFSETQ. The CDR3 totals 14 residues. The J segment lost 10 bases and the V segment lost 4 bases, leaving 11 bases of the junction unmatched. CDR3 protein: CASSVNPGQGGAFF. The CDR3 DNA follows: TGCGCCAGCAGCGTTAATCCGGGACAGGGTGGAGCTTTCTTT.

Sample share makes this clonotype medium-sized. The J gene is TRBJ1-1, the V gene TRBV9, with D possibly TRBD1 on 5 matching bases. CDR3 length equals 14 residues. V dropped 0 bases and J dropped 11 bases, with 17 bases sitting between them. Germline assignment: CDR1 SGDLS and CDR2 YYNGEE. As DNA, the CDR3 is TGTGCCAGCAGCGTAGGCGGAGGCAGGGAGAACGCTTTCTTT. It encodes CASSVGGGRENAFF.

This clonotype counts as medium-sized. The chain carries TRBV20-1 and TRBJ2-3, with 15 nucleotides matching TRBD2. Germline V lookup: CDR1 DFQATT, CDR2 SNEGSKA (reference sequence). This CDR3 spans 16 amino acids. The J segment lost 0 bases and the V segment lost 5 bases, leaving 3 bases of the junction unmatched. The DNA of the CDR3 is TGCAGTGCTCCGGGACTAGCGGGAGGAAGCACAGATACGCAGTATTTT. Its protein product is CSAPGLAGGSTDTQYF.

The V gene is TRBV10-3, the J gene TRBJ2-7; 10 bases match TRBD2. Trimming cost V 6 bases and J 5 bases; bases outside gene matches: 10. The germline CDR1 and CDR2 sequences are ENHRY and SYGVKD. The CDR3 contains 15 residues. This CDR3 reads CAISGSGRAKDEQYF. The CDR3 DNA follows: TGTGCCATCAGCGGAAGCGGGAGGGCCAAGGACGAGCAGTACTTC.

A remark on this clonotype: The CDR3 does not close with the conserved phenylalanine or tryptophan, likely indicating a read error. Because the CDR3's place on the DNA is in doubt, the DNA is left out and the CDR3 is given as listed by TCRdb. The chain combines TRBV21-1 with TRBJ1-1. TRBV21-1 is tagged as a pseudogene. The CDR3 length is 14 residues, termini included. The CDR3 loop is CATIRVGLNTEAFC.

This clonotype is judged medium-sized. The CDR3 DNA follows: TGCAGTGTCCAGCGGGACTACGAGCAGTACTTC. Translating it yields CSVQRDYEQYF. The rearrangement uses TRBV20-1 and TRBJ2-7, with 7 positions matching TRBD2. CDR1 and CDR2 (germline): DFQATT, SNEGSKA (reference sequence). The CDR3 loop spans 11 amino acids. Losses at the gene ends were 7 bases for V and 3 bases for J; bases not matched to a gene: 3.

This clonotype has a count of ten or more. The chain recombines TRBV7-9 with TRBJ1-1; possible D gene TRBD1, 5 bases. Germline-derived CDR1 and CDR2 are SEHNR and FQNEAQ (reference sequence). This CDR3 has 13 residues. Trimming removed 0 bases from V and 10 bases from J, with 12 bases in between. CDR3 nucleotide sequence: TGTGCCAGCAGCTTAGCGTCACAGGTCGGAGCTTTCTTT. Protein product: CASSLASQVGAFF. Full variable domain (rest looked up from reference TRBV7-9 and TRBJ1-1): DTGVSQNPRHKITKRGQNVTFRCDPISEHNRLYWYRQTLGQGPEFLTYFQNEAQLEKSRLLSDRFSAERPKGSFSTLEIQRTEQGDSAMYLCASSLASQVGAFFGQGTRLTVV.

Here the CDR3 reads CASSFIVAGITDTQYF. Written as DNA, the CDR3 is TGTGCCAGCAGTTTTATAGTAGCGGGTATCACAGATACGCAGTATTTT. The chain recombines TRBV12-3 or TRBV12-4 with TRBJ2-3; 7 nucleotides agree with TRBD2. Trimming at V came to 3 bases and at J to 2 bases, leaving 8 bases not matched to a gene. The CDR3 has 16 amino acids.

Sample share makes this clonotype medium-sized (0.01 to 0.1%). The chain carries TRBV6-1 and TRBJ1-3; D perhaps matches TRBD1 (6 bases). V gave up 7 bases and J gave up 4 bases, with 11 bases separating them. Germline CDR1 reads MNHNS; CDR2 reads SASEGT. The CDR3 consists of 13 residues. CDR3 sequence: CASNRRGGNTIYF. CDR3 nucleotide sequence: TGTGCCAGCAATCGCAGGGGAGGAAACACCATATATTTT.

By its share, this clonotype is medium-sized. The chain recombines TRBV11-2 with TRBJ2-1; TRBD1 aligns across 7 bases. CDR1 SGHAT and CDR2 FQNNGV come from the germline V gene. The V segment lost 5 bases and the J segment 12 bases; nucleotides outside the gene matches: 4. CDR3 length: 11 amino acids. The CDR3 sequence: CASSLGTAQFF. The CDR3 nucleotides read TGTGCCAGCAGCCTCGGGACAGCGCAGTTCTTC. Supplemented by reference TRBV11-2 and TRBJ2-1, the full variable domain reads EAGVAQSPRYKIIEKRQSVAFWCNPISGHATLYWYQQILGQGPKLLIQFQNNGVVDDSQLPKDRFSAERLKGVDSTLKIQPAKLEDSAVYLCASSLGTAQFFGPGTRLTVL.

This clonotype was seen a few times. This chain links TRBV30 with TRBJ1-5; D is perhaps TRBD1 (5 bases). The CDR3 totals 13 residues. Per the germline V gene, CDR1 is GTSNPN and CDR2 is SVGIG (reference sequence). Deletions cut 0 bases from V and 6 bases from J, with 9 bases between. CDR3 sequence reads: CAWSVRGTQPQHF. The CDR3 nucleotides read TGTGCCTGGAGTGTACGGGGGACTCAGCCCCAGCATTTT.

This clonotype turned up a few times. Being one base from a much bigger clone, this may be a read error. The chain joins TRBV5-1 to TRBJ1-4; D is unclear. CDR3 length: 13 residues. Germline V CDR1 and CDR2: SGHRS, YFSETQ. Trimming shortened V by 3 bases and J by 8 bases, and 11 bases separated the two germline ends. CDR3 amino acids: CASSSTPQEKLFF. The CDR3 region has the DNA TGCGCCAGCAGCTCCACGCCCCAGGAAAAACTGTTTTTT.

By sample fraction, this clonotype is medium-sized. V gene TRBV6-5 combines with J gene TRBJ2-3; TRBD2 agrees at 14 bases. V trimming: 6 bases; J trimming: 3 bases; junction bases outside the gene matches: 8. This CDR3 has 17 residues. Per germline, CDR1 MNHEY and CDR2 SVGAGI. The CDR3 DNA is TGTGCCAGCAGACGAGGACTAGCGGGAGGTGGGACAGATACGCAGTATTTT. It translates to CASRRGLAGGGTDTQYF.

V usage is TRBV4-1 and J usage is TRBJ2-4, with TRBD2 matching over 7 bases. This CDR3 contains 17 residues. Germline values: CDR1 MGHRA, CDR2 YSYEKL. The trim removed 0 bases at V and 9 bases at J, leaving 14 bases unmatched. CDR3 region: CASSQETSLRPQSIQYF. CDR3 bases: TGCGCCAGCAGCCAAGAGACTAGCCTTCGGCCTCAAAGCATTCAGTACTTC.

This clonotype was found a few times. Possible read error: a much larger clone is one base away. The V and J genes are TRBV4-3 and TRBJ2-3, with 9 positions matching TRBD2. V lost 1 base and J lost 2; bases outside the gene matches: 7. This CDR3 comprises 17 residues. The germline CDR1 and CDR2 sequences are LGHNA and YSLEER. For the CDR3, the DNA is TGCGCCAGCAGCCAAGGTCCTAGCGGGGCCCCCACAGATACGCAGTATTTT. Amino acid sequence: CASSQGPSGAPTDTQYF.

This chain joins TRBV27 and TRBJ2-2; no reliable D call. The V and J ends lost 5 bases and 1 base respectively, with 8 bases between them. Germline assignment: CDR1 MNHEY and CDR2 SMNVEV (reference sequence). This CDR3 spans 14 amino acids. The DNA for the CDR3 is TGTGCCAGCAGTCGTCGATTGAACACCGGGGAGCTGTTTTTT. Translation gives CASSRRLNTGELFF.

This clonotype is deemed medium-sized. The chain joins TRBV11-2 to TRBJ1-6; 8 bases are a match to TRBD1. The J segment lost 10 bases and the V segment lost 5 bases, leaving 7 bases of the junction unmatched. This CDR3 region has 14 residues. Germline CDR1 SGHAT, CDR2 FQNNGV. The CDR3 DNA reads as TGTGCCAGCAGCCAGACAGGGGAGCGATCACCCCTCCACTTT. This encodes CASSQTGERSPLHF.

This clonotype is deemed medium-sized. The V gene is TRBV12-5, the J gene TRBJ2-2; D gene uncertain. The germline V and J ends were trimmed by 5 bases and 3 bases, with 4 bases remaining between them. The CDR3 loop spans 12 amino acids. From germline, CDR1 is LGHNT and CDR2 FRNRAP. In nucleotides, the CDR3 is TGTGCTAGTGGTCGGGACACCGGGGAGCTGTTTTTT. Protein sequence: CASGRDTGELFF.

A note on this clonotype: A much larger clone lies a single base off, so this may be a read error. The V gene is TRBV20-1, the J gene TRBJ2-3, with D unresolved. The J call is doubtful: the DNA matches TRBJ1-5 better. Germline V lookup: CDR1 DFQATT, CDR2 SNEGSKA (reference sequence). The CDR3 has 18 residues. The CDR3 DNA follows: TGCAGTGCTAGAGATTTATGGACTAGCGGGAGTCGTACAGATACGCAGCATTTT. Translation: CSARDLWTSGSRTDTQHF.

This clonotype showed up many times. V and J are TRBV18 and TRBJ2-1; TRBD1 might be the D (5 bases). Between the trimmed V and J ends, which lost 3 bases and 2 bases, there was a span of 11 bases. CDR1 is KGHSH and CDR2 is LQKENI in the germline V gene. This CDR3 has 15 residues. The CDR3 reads CASSPGSGPYNEQFF. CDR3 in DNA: TGTGCCAGCTCACCGGGCTCAGGGCCCTACAATGAGCAGTTCTTC.